This TCR beta chain was recorded in a study of T cells expressing NK-cell markers. Study-level points and caveats: HCMV specificity of the expanded NKG2C+ T cell clones was not established. Of the CD8+ T cell pool in six donors, roughly 1.0-7.5% was accounted for by dominant NKG2C+ clonotypes.

The germline V gene has CDR1 SQVTM and CDR2 ANQGSEA. The CDR3 sequence is 18 residues long. TCRdb reanalyzed the 5' RACE reads and collapses them to one entry per CDR3 protein, without DNA. Reported are 550,000 or so distinct CDR3 sequences; the ten largest clones contain 3.5% to 4.5%. Regarding this clonotype: The target antigen is unknown.

This clonotype was sampled from a man aged 18 to 30 in good health. The chain couples TRBV29-1 to TRBJ2-1; TCRdb's D gene call, TRBD2, goes unchecked for lack of DNA. Input material: blood T cells: a sorted CD56 or NKG2C T cell subset, CD4+ or CD8+ T cells, or bulk PBMC T cells (not recorded which). This CDR3 is CSVFGGTPSGSIWNEQFF.